A single sample gave rise to the 30 T cell receptor beta chains below, sequenced in a study of human CD8 memory T cell subsets. It was UMI-labeled 5' RACE by which the TCR beta libraries were made. For each CDR3 protein, TCRdb gives one entry from its re-call of the 5' RACE reads, without DNA. The sample's table shows 6,000 to 9,000 distinct CDR3 sequences. Source material: CD8+ T cells from PBMCs. Receptor source: a human donor in good health.

The gene calls are TRBV19 and TRBJ2-7. Per germline, CDR1 LNHDA and CDR2 SQIVND (reference sequence). The CDR3 runs 12 residues. The CDR3 loop reads CASSSDWYEQYF.

This chain connects TRBV16 to TRBJ1-5. This CDR3 region has 13 residues. Germline V gives CDR1 KGHSY, CDR2 FQNENV. The CDR3 here is CASSQESNQPQHF.

This chain connects TRBV15 to TRBJ2-3; the TCRdb call, TRBD1, lacks DNA for checking. Germline V lookup: CDR1 LNHNV, CDR2 YYDKDF (reference sequence). The CDR3 extends over 13 amino acids. CDR3: CATSTTGTPTQYF.

The chain joins TRBV29-1 to TRBJ2-7; the TRBD1 assignment by TCRdb is unverifiable without DNA. Germline CDR1 and CDR2: SQVTM and ANQGSEA. The CDR3 contains 14 residues. The CDR3 region is CSVEEGDSWGEQYF.

The CDR3 sequence: CASSLEDVPFF. The rearrangement joins TRBV7-9 to TRBJ2-7; with no DNA, the TCRdb D assignment of TRBD1 cannot be verified. The germline CDR1 and CDR2 sequences are SEHNR and FQNEAQ (reference sequence). CDR3 length equals 11 residues.

The chain links TRBV11-2 to TRBJ1-5; without DNA, the TCRdb call of TRBD1 cannot be checked. Per germline, CDR1 SGHAT and CDR2 FQNNGV. CDR3 size: 18 residues. The CDR3: CASSLGHLGVDSNQPQHF.

This rearrangement joins TRBV28 to TRBJ2-7. There are 14 residues in the CDR3. Germline-derived CDR1 and CDR2 are MDHEN and SYDVKM. Here the CDR3 reads CASSLWGWTYEQYF.

This chain connects TRBV20-1 to TRBJ2-3; the TCRdb call, TRBD2, lacks DNA for checking. The germline V gene has CDR1 DFQATT and CDR2 SNEGSKA (reference sequence). The CDR3 contains 14 residues. CDR3 protein: CSARDRRGTDTQYF.

This clonotype is labeled medium-sized based on frequency. The rearrangement joins TRBV20-1 to TRBJ2-3; the TCRdb call, TRBD1, lacks DNA for checking. The germline V gene encodes CDR1 DFQATT and CDR2 SNEGSKA (reference sequence). The CDR3 loop spans 17 amino acids. The CDR3 here is CSARDALAGPPTDTQYF.

The chain uses TRBV12-3 or TRBV12-4 and TRBJ2-1. CDR3 length: 11 residues. CDR3: CASSLVDEQFF.

The rearrangement uses TRBV20-1 and TRBJ2-1. There are 13 residues in the CDR3. In germline, CDR1 is DFQATT, CDR2 SNEGSKA (reference sequence). CDR3 loop: CSARISGRNEQFF.

This rearrangement joins TRBV12-3 or TRBV12-4 to TRBJ2-7. This CDR3 spans 12 amino acids. CDR3 loop: CASSPTGPEQYF.

The chain links TRBV20-1 to TRBJ2-7; TCRdb gives TRBD1 as the D gene, but with no DNA this cannot be confirmed. Germline-derived CDR1 and CDR2 are DFQATT and SNEGSKA (reference sequence). The CDR3 runs to 15 residues. CDR3 sequence reads: CSAREPGGNIYEQYF.

The chain joins TRBV2 to TRBJ2-1; TCRdb returns TRBD1, unconfirmable since there is no DNA. Per the germline V gene, CDR1 is SNHLY and CDR2 is FYNNEI. The CDR3 has 15 amino acids. CDR3 residues: CAKRTYEVGDNEQFF. Variable domain in full (rest from reference TRBV2 and TRBJ2-1): EPEVTQTPSHQVTQMGQEVILRCVPISNHLYFYWYRQILGQKVEFLVSFYNNEISEKSEIFDDQFSVERPDGSNFTLKIRSTKLEDSAMYFCAKRTYEVGDNEQFFGPGTRLTVL.

This sequence joins TRBV7-2 and TRBJ2-7. Germline-derived CDR1 and CDR2 are SGHTA and FQGNSA. The CDR3 consists of 12 residues. This CDR3 reads CASSPGTYEQYF.

V and J are TRBV27 and TRBJ2-7; the D call from TCRdb, TRBD1, cannot be confirmed without DNA. Per the germline V gene, CDR1 is MNHEY and CDR2 is SMNVEV (reference sequence). This CDR3 is built from 16 residues. CDR3 sequence: CASTGFSGTPTYEQYF.

V is TRBV30 and J is TRBJ2-7; TCRdb's D call, TRBD1, is unchecked because there is no DNA. From germline, CDR1 is GTSNPN and CDR2 SVGIG (reference sequence). This CDR3 has 14 amino acids. The CDR3 reads CAWAGGGDSYEQYF.

This chain connects TRBV7-6 to TRBJ2-2; the D gene TCRdb calls, TRBD1, cannot be checked with no DNA. CDR3 length: 16 amino acids. Germline CDR1 and CDR2: SGHVS and FNYEAQ. The CDR3 sequence: CASSYLSGEGTGELFF.

The rearrangement joins TRBV29-1 to TRBJ2-7; the TCRdb call, TRBD1, lacks DNA for checking. CDR3 length: 13 amino acids. The V gene's germline CDR1 is SQVTM and CDR2 ANQGSEA. This CDR3 reads CSAEDRVNYEQYF.

The V and J genes are TRBV7-6 and TRBJ2-1; TCRdb picks TRBD2, but there is no DNA to check that call. CDR1 is SGHVS and CDR2 is FNYEAQ in the germline V gene. This CDR3 comprises 15 residues. CDR3 loop: CASSLGDFLYNEQFF.

The genes are TRBV5-6 and TRBJ2-7; TCRdb reports TRBD2, a call that lacks DNA to check it against. Germline V lookup: CDR1 SGHDT, CDR2 YYEEEE. CDR3 length equals 15 residues. This CDR3 is CASSLPGTSDYEQYF.

This clonotype is deemed medium-sized by its frequency. The J gene is TRBJ2-2, the V gene TRBV7-9; TCRdb indicates TRBD2, and absent DNA this call remains unverified. CDR3 length: 16 amino acids. The V gene's germline CDR1 is SEHNR and CDR2 FQNEAQ (reference sequence). CDR3 loop: CASSSSSGRAVGELFF.

The J gene is TRBJ1-5, the V gene TRBV6-1; there is no DNA to check the TCRdb D call of TRBD1. The CDR3 totals 15 residues. The germline CDR1 and CDR2 sequences are MNHNS and SASEGT. The CDR3 loop reads CASSRRGGSNQPQHF.

This chain connects TRBV4-1 to TRBJ2-7; no DNA is available, so the TRBD1 call from TCRdb remains unchecked. There are 15 residues in the CDR3. Germline assignment: CDR1 MGHRA and CDR2 YSYEKL. CDR3 protein: CASSPGQGPDYEQYF.

The chain is built from TRBV6-2 or TRBV6-3 and TRBJ1-5. CDR3 length: 14 amino acids. Germline V gene data show CDR1 as MNHEY and CDR2 as SVGEGT. CDR3: CASSSPVSNQPQHF.

V usage is TRBV29-1 and J usage is TRBJ2-1; TCRdb reports TRBD2, a call that lacks DNA to check it against. CDR3 length equals 14 residues. CDR1 and CDR2 from the germline V gene are SQVTM and ANQGSEA. The CDR3 reads CSVVWTSAYNEQFF.

This clonotype is identified as medium-sized from frequency. CDR3 protein: CASRNRGGPRNGYTF. V and J are TRBV13 and TRBJ1-2. The CDR3 is made up of 15 amino acids. The germline V gene has CDR1 PRHDT and CDR2 FYEKMQ (reference sequence).

The chain recombines TRBV28 with TRBJ2-5; the TCRdb call, TRBD2, lacks DNA for checking. Germline-derived CDR1 and CDR2 are MDHEN and SYDVKM. The CDR3 has 15 residues. CDR3 protein: CASSFMRRAPETQYF.

V usage is TRBV7-9 and J usage is TRBJ1-2; the TCRdb call, TRBD1, lacks DNA for checking. Germline V gene sequence: CDR1 SEHNR, CDR2 FQNEAQ (reference sequence). The CDR3 has 15 amino acids. CDR3 protein: CASSQIYDRGYGYTF.

The gene calls are TRBV15 and TRBJ2-3; no DNA is available, so the TRBD2 call from TCRdb remains unchecked. This CDR3 is built from 16 residues. Germline lookup yields CDR1 LNHNV and CDR2 YYDKDF (reference sequence). CDR3 loop: CATSARTRPSTDTQYF.